Below, 17 T cell receptor beta chains from the same sample are listed, as sequenced in a study of CD8+CD57+ T cells in acquired aplastic anemia. Genomic DNA served as template for TCR beta VDJ and CDR3 profiling. TCRdb re-called the reads through MiXCR, storing one row per CDR3 protein. The sample has 250,000 to 350,000 distinct CDR3 sequences, approximately 55% seen once. Sequencing input: sorted CD4+, CD8+, or CD8+CD57+ T cells (not recorded which) from PBMCs. These receptor sequences come from a human donor with severe aplastic anemia or a healthy control (not recorded which).

This clonotype was seen more than once but under ten times. The rearrangement links TRBV30 to TRBJ1-3, with no clear D. V was pared by 8 bases and J by 9 bases, with 23 bases between. Germline CDR1 GTSNPN, CDR2 SVGIG (reference sequence). The CDR3 runs to 14 residues. CDR3 bases: TGTGCCACTGTATCGACCGGCTCTGCCCGCACCATATATTTT. Its protein product is CATVSTGSARTIYF. Combining the CDR3 with reference TRBV30 and TRBJ1-3 gives the whole variable domain SQTIHQWPATLVQPVGSPLSLECTVEGTSNPNLYWYRQAAGRGLQLLFYSVGIGQISSEVPQNLSASRPQDRQFILSSKKLLLSDSGFYLCATVSTGSARTIYFGEGSWLTVV.

The chain uses TRBV10-1 and TRBJ1-1; D uncertain. CDR1 and CDR2 (germline): WNHNN, SYGVQD (reference sequence). The CDR3 runs to 12 residues. The V end lost 3 bases, the J end lost 4 bases, and 6 bases lay between the germline ends. The CDR3 bases are TGCGCCAGCAGTGACCCGTTCACTGAAGCTTTCTTT. Its translation: CASSDPFTEAFF.

This clonotype appeared many times. The chain is built from TRBV7-9 and TRBJ1-1; D unresolved. CDR1 is SEHNR and CDR2 is FQNEAQ in the germline V gene (reference sequence). The ends were cut back, 6 bases at V and 1 base at J, with 9 bases in the middle. The length of the CDR3 is 13 residues. The CDR3 loop reads CASRKGSNTEAFF. The CDR3 DNA follows: TGTGCCAGCAGAAAGGGCTCGAACACTGAAGCTTTCTTT.

This clonotype was recorded many times. This chain connects TRBV7-8 to TRBJ1-6; 9 bases line up with TRBD1. The ends lost 4 bases at V and 0 bases at J; junction bases unmatched: 4. The V gene's germline CDR1 is SGHVS and CDR2 FQNEAQ. The CDR3 contains 17 residues. CDR3 sequence: CASSSGQGGSYNSPLHF. As DNA, the CDR3 is TGTGCCAGCAGCTCGGGACAGGGAGGCTCCTATAATTCACCCCTCCACTTT.

Only one count was recorded for this clonotype. This chain uses TRBV19 with TRBJ2-1; D gene unclear. With 2 bases removed from V and 7 bases from J, the gap between germline ends came to 15 bases. Germline V CDR1 and CDR2: LNHDA, SQIVND (reference sequence). This CDR3 is 15 amino acids long. The CDR3 DNA reads as TGTGCCAGTAGTATACGACCCGTCGGCGGAAATGAGCAGTTCTTC. Translated, it gives CASSIRPVGGNEQFF.

This clonotype was recorded at least ten times. The chain recombines TRBV6-5 with TRBJ2-5; TRBD1 is a possible D gene (5 bases). Trimming stripped 5 bases from V and 2 bases from J, with 12 bases between. Germline V gives CDR1 MNHEY, CDR2 SVGAGI. The CDR3 sequence is 14 residues long. The CDR3: CASSKLTVQETQYF. The CDR3, as DNA: TGTGCCAGCAGTAAATTGACAGTACAAGAGACCCAGTACTTC.

On this clonotype: This could be a read error, since a much larger clone is one nucleotide away. The CDR3 DNA reads as TGTGCCACCTCGGGGTGGGGGAGGAATCAGCCCCGGCATTTT. Translating it yields CATSGWGRNQPRHF. The genes are TRBV28 and TRBJ1-5; maybe TRBD1 (5 bases). Germline-derived CDR1 and CDR2 are MDHEN and SYDVKM. The CDR3 is 14 amino acids.

This clonotype has ten or more counts. As DNA, the CDR3 is TGTGCCAGCAGCCAACAACCGGGACGGGTCCTGGGTGAGCAGTACTTC. Residues: CASSQQPGRVLGEQYF. The rearrangement uses TRBV3-1 and TRBJ2-7; D is possibly TRBD1 or TRBD2 (5 bases each). From germline, CDR1 is LGHDT and CDR2 YNNKEL (reference sequence). The CDR3 extends over 16 amino acids. The V gene lost 2 bases and the J gene lost 7 bases, with 21 bases spanning the gap.

The chain couples TRBV7-9 to TRBJ2-7, with a weak D call TRBD2 (6 bases). CDR3 length: 15 amino acids. Trimming removed 1 base from V and 1 base from J, with 11 bases in between. Germline CDR1 reads SEHNR; CDR2 reads FQNEAQ (reference sequence). This CDR3 is CASSLVGLVSYEQYF. CDR3 nucleotide sequence: TGTGCCAGCAGCTTAGTGGGACTGGTGTCCTACGAGCAGTACTTC. Together with reference TRBV7-9 and TRBJ2-7, the CDR3 gives the full variable domain: DTGVSQNPRHKITKRGQNVTFRCDPISEHNRLYWYRQTLGQGPEFLTYFQNEAQLEKSRLLSDRFSAERPKGSFSTLEIQRTEQGDSAMYLCASSLVGLVSYEQYFGPGTRLTVT.

This clonotype was observed a handful of times. This rearrangement joins TRBV11-1 to TRBJ2-7; D perhaps matches TRBD1 (5 bases). V was trimmed by 1 base and J by 3 bases, leaving 7 bases between them. Looked up from germline, CDR1 is SGHAT and CDR2 is FQDESV (reference sequence). The CDR3 runs 13 residues. The CDR3 coding sequence is TGTGCCAGCAGCTTAGTAGGACACTACGAGCAGTACTTC. Translating it yields CASSLVGHYEQYF.

The chain carries TRBV3-1 and TRBJ1-1, with a possible D match to TRBD1 (5 bases). This CDR3 spans 16 amino acids. The germline V and J ends were trimmed by 4 bases and 4 bases, with 19 bases remaining between them. CDR1 LGHDT and CDR2 YNNKEL come from the germline V gene (reference sequence). DNA of the CDR3: TGTGCCAGCAGCCGTCTCTCGGGGGACTTGGGCACTGAAGCTTTCTTT. Its protein product is CASSRLSGDLGTEAFF.

The chain carries TRBV7-9 and TRBJ1-5, with TRBD1 identical over 11 bases. Per the germline V gene, CDR1 is SEHNR and CDR2 is FQNEAQ (reference sequence). The CDR3 totals 19 residues. After removal of 1 base from V and 3 bases from J, the junction contained 11 bases not matched to a gene. The CDR3 nucleotides are TGTGCCAGCAGCTTAGGGGTAGGGACAGGGGGATCGGTCAATCAGCCCCAGCATTTT. This gives the protein CASSLGVGTGGSVNQPQHF.

The table lists this clonotype with many counts. The V call is TRBV7-9, the J call TRBJ1-1; no reliable D call. Germline CDR1 SEHNR, CDR2 FQNEAQ (reference sequence). Trimming removed 1 base at V and 2 bases at J, with 5 bases between. The CDR3 is 13 amino acids. In DNA, the CDR3 is TGTGCCAGCAGCTTAGAAGGCAACACTGAAGCTTTCTTT. This encodes CASSLEGNTEAFF.

This clonotype was detected many times. V and J are TRBV7-3 and TRBJ2-7, with TRBD2 identical over 10 bases. Trimming at V came to 5 bases and at J to 4 bases, leaving 17 bases not matched to a gene. CDR1 is SGHTA and CDR2 is FQGTGA in the germline V gene. CDR3 length equals 18 residues. The CDR3 loop reads CASSPRSRDLAGAYEQYF. The CDR3 DNA reads as TGTGCCAGCAGCCCACGAAGCAGGGATCTAGCGGGGGCATACGAGCAGTACTTC.

The gene calls are TRBV7-9 and TRBJ2-1; maybe TRBD2 (5 bases). Germline CDR1 and CDR2: SEHNR and FQNEAQ (reference sequence). Trimming left V 3 bases short and J 7 bases short, with 13 bases between. The CDR3 contains 14 residues. The CDR3 sequence: CASSFEDWSNEQFF. CDR3 coding DNA: TGTGCCAGCAGCTTCGAGGACTGGAGTAATGAGCAGTTCTTC.

The chain couples TRBV10-3 to TRBJ1-2; D unresolved. The V end lost 7 bases, the J end lost 8 bases, and 17 bases lay between the germline ends. There are 13 residues in the CDR3. Germline CDR1 and CDR2: ENHRY and SYGVKD. CDR3 loop: CAITRDGLAGYTF. In DNA, the CDR3 is TGTGCCATCACGAGGGATGGTCTGGCCGGCTACACCTTC.

In its sample, this clonotype was seen many times. The J gene is TRBJ1-6, the V gene TRBV20-1, with TRBD1 matching 8 bases. Germline assignment: CDR1 DFQATT and CDR2 SNEGSKA (reference sequence). CDR3 size: 14 residues. V lost 5 bases and J lost 7; bases outside the gene matches: 7. The DNA for the CDR3 is TGCAGTGCTGCCGGGACAGGTGGAAATTCACCCCTCCACTTT. It yields the protein CSAAGTGGNSPLHF.